Listed below are T cell receptor beta chains from one sample, sequenced in a study of blood T cell repertoires in COVID-19. Assay: immunoSEQ multiplex PCR; the TCRdb copy retains only in-frame clones and omits some. The table lists fewer than 250,000 clones, 86% of them singletons, with around a tenth in the top ten. Sequencing input: peripheral blood. These receptor sequences come from a man aged 45-60 years with COVID-19, enrolled during active disease. CDR3s include the opening cysteine and the closing phenylalanine or tryptophan. A D gene is named only where the DNA matches it firmly. Where a row states a size, it is once, few, many or the class of an expanded clone; other rows omit it.

v_call: TRBV19; cdr3_length: 11; j_call: TRBJ2-7; clone_size: .; d_call: .; cdr3_aa: CASRYGGEQYF; cdr3_nt: TGTGCCAGTAGGTATGGAGGGGAGCAGTACTTC
v_call: TRBV19; cdr3_length: 15; j_call: TRBJ1-4; clone_size: .; d_call: .; cdr3_aa: CASSIGQASNEKLFF; cdr3_nt: TGTGCCAGTAGTATAGGACAGGCGTCTAATGAAAAACTGTTTTTT
v_call: TRBV29-1; cdr3_length: 14; j_call: TRBJ2-7; clone_size: .; d_call: .; cdr3_aa: CSVEETGASYEQYF; cdr3_nt: TGCAGCGTTGAAGAGACGGGAGCCTCCTACGAGCAGTACTTC
v_call: TRBV4-2; cdr3_length: 17; j_call: TRBJ2-3; clone_size: .; d_call: TRBD2; cdr3_aa: CASSHERGGGYTDTQYF; cdr3_nt: TGTGCCAGCAGCCATGAACGGGGCGGGGGGTACACAGATACGCAGTATTTT
v_call: TRBV29-1; cdr3_length: 14; j_call: TRBJ2-7; clone_size: .; d_call: .; cdr3_aa: CSVSPQIASYEQYF; cdr3_nt: TGCAGCGTCTCCCCCCAGATAGCTTCCTACGAGCAGTACTTC
v_call: TRBV4-1; cdr3_length: 18; j_call: TRBJ2-1; clone_size: .; d_call: TRBD1; cdr3_aa: CASSQLTRTGPHYNEQFF; cdr3_nt: TGCGCCAGCAGCCAACTTACGAGGACAGGCCCTCACTACAATGAGCAGTTCTTC
v_call: TRBV5-8; cdr3_length: 15; j_call: TRBJ2-5; clone_size: .; d_call: TRBD1; cdr3_aa: CASVRGTGAQETQYF; cdr3_nt: TGTGCCAGCGTTCGGGGGACAGGGGCGCAAGAGACCCAGTACTTC
v_call: TRBV5-6; cdr3_length: 17; j_call: TRBJ2-1; clone_size: .; d_call: TRBD2; cdr3_aa: CASSDRMRRGGHGEQFF; cdr3_nt: TGTGCCAGCAGCGACCGGATGAGGCGGGGGGGCCATGGAGAGCAGTTCTTC
v_call: TRBV2; cdr3_length: 15; j_call: TRBJ2-7; clone_size: .; d_call: .; cdr3_aa: CASSVEDYTSSEQYF; cdr3_nt: TGTGCCAGCAGTGTGGAGGATTACACCTCCTCCGAGCAGTACTTC
v_call: TRBV19; cdr3_length: 14; j_call: TRBJ1-2; clone_size: .; d_call: TRBD1; cdr3_aa: CASSIGQQGNGYTF; cdr3_nt: TGTGCCAGTAGTATAGGTCAACAGGGGAATGGCTACACCTTC
v_call: TRBV28; cdr3_length: 18; j_call: TRBJ2-3; clone_size: .; d_call: TRBD2; cdr3_aa: CASSPFLAGGPGTDTQYF; cdr3_nt: TGTGCCAGCAGCCCATTCCTAGCGGGGGGGCCTGGCACAGATACGCAGTATTTT
v_call: TRBV4-3; cdr3_length: 13; j_call: TRBJ1-1; clone_size: once; d_call: .; cdr3_aa: CASSQIGGSEAFF; cdr3_nt: TGCGCCAGCAGCCAGATCGGGGGTTCTGAAGCTTTCTTT
v_call: TRBV3-1/TRBV3-2; cdr3_length: 15; j_call: TRBJ1-1; clone_size: .; d_call: .; cdr3_aa: CASSQGSGLNTEAFF; cdr3_nt: TGTGCCAGCAGCCAAGGTTCAGGGTTAAACACTGAAGCTTTCTTT
v_call: TRBV5-4; cdr3_length: 15; j_call: TRBJ2-1; clone_size: .; d_call: TRBD1; cdr3_aa: CASSSPGQGLNEQFF; cdr3_nt: TGTGCCAGCAGCTCCCCGGGACAGGGCCTCAATGAGCAGTTCTTC
v_call: TRBV4-3; cdr3_length: 17; j_call: TRBJ2-2; clone_size: .; d_call: .; cdr3_aa: CASSQDRGSGSTGELFF; cdr3_nt: TGCGCCAGCAGCCAAGATCGTGGCAGTGGGAGCACCGGGGAGCTGTTTTTT
v_call: TRBV7-2; cdr3_length: 17; j_call: TRBJ1-1; clone_size: .; d_call: TRBD1; cdr3_aa: CASSLVSTGGLITEAFF; cdr3_nt: TGTGCCAGCAGCTTAGTTTCGACAGGGGGCTTGATCACTGAAGCTTTCTTT
v_call: TRBV6-5; cdr3_length: 15; j_call: TRBJ1-3; clone_size: .; d_call: .; cdr3_aa: CATRTTRLSGNTIYF; cdr3_nt: TGTGCCACCCGGACAACTCGTCTCTCTGGAAACACCATATATTTT
v_call: TRBV30; cdr3_length: 16; j_call: TRBJ1-6; clone_size: .; d_call: TRBD1; cdr3_aa: CAWSIPLRGLNSPLHF; cdr3_nt: TGTGCCTGGAGTATCCCATTGAGGGGGCTTAATTCACCCCTCCACTTT
v_call: TRBV5-1; cdr3_length: 14; j_call: TRBJ1-2; clone_size: .; d_call: .; cdr3_aa: CASSLDSRGGGYTF; cdr3_nt: TGCGCCAGCAGCCTTGACAGCCGGGGAGGGGGCTACACCTTC
v_call: TRBV7-9; cdr3_length: 15; j_call: TRBJ1-4; clone_size: .; d_call: .; cdr3_aa: CASSVPTGFIEKLFF; cdr3_nt: TGTGCCAGCAGCGTCCCGACAGGTTTTATTGAAAAACTGTTTTTT
v_call: TRBV27; cdr3_length: 15; j_call: TRBJ2-7; clone_size: .; d_call: .; cdr3_aa: CASSLLGRGGREQYF; cdr3_nt: TGTGCCAGCAGTTTACTTGGCAGGGGTGGGCGCGAGCAGTACTTC
v_call: TRBV6-2/TRBV6-3; cdr3_length: 11; j_call: TRBJ2-1; clone_size: .; d_call: .; cdr3_aa: CASSPRNEQFF; cdr3_nt: TGTGCCAGCAGCCCCCGGAATGAGCAGTTCTTC
v_call: TRBV7-8; cdr3_length: 17; j_call: TRBJ2-7; clone_size: .; d_call: .; cdr3_aa: CASSLGIDRLGPYEQYF; cdr3_nt: TGTGCCAGCAGCTTAGGCATCGACAGGTTAGGGCCCTACGAGCAGTACTTC
v_call: TRBV19; cdr3_length: 18; j_call: TRBJ2-3; clone_size: .; d_call: .; cdr3_aa: CASSIGLPTTSFTDTQYF; cdr3_nt: TGTGCCAGTAGTATCGGACTTCCCACCACCTCCTTCACAGATACGCAGTATTTT
v_call: TRBV24-1; cdr3_length: 16; j_call: TRBJ2-1; clone_size: once; d_call: TRBD1; cdr3_aa: CATSEVGQGAYNEQFF; cdr3_nt: TGTGCCACCAGTGAGGTTGGGCAGGGGGCTTACAATGAGCAGTTCTTC
v_call: TRBV7-9; cdr3_length: 16; j_call: TRBJ1-4; clone_size: few; d_call: .; cdr3_aa: CASRPNLGKKNEKLFF; cdr3_nt: TGTGCCAGCAGACCCAACTTGGGCAAGAAGAATGAAAAACTGTTTTTT
v_call: TRBV19; cdr3_length: 16; j_call: TRBJ2-1; clone_size: .; d_call: TRBD2; cdr3_aa: CASSPLASGRKYEQFF; cdr3_nt: TGTGCCAGTAGTCCCCTGGCTAGCGGGAGGAAGTATGAGCAGTTCTTC
v_call: TRBV2; cdr3_length: 16; j_call: TRBJ1-2; clone_size: .; d_call: .; cdr3_aa: CASSEGGAGAAYGYTF; cdr3_nt: TGTGCCAGCAGTGAGGGAGGGGCAGGGGCGGCCTATGGCTACACCTTC
v_call: TRBV15; cdr3_length: 16; j_call: TRBJ2-1; clone_size: .; d_call: TRBD1; cdr3_aa: CATSRDRGQAYNEQFF; cdr3_nt: TGTGCCACCAGCAGAGATCGCGGACAGGCATACAATGAGCAGTTCTTC
v_call: TRBV12-3/TRBV12-4; cdr3_length: 13; j_call: TRBJ1-2; clone_size: .; d_call: .; cdr3_aa: CASTPDSYGGYTF; cdr3_nt: TGTGCCAGCACCCCTGACAGCTATGGTGGCTACACCTTC
v_call: TRBV24-1; cdr3_length: 15; j_call: TRBJ2-5; clone_size: .; d_call: TRBD1; cdr3_aa: CATSDPVTGGETQYF; cdr3_nt: TGTGCCACCAGTGACCCTGTGACAGGGGGTGAGACCCAGTACTTC
v_call: TRBV24-1; cdr3_length: 16; j_call: TRBJ1-4; clone_size: .; d_call: .; cdr3_aa: CATSKSQGLTNEKLFF; cdr3_nt: TGTGCCACCAGTAAATCTCAGGGCTTAACTAATGAAAAACTGTTTTTT
v_call: TRBV30; cdr3_length: 14; j_call: TRBJ2-7; clone_size: .; d_call: TRBD1; cdr3_aa: CAWSRGQGEVEQYF; cdr3_nt: TGTGCCTGGTCCCGAGGACAGGGGGAGGTCGAGCAGTACTTC
v_call: TRBV29-1; cdr3_length: 15; j_call: TRBJ1-4; clone_size: .; d_call: .; cdr3_aa: CSVGLLAQANEKLFF; cdr3_nt: .
v_call: TRBV2; cdr3_length: 12; j_call: TRBJ2-7; clone_size: .; d_call: .; cdr3_aa: CATSRQLYEQYF; cdr3_nt: TGTGCCACCTCCCGACAGCTCTACGAGCAGTACTTC